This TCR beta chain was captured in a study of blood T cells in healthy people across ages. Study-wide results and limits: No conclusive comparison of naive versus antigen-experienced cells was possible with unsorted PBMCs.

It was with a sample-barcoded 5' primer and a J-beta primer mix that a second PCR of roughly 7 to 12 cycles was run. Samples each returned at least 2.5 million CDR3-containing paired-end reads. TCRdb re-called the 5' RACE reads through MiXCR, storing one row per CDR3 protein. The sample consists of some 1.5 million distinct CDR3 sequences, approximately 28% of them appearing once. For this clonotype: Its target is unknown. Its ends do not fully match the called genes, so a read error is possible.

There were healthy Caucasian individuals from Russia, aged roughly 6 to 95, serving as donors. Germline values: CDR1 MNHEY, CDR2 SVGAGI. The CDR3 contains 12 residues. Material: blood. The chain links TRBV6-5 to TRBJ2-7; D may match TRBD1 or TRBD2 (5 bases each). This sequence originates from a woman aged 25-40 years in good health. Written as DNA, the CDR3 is TGTGCCAGCGGTTATGGGGGTTACGAGCAGTACTTC. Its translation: CASGYGGYEQYF.